A selection of T cell receptor beta chains follows, all from one sample in a study of blood T cell repertoires in COVID-19. TCRdb's copy holds only in-frame clones and misses some; the assay was immunoSEQ multiplex PCR. The repertoire holds more than 110,000 clones, with 80% to 90% as singletons. The sequencing sample was made of PBMCs or T cells enriched from blood (not recorded which). These receptor sequences come from a man aged 45-65 years who had recovered from COVID-19. CDR3s leave out the opening cysteine and the closing phenylalanine or tryptophan. Fields, in order: J gene, V gene, CDR3 protein.

>TRBJ1-2|TRBV28
ASSLGRAQYGYT
>TRBJ2-2|TRBV11-1
ASSRSGRQNTGELF
>TRBJ2-1|TRBV5-1
ASSLAGTGDEQF
>TRBJ2-1|TRBV30
AWSAWGLYNEQF
>TRBJ2-3|TRBV10-3
AISVISGASGIGTDTQY
>TRBJ2-5|TRBV7-2
ASSLGDIAGGPKETQY
>TRBJ2-3|TRBV7-3
ASSPRRGADTQY
>TRBJ2-2|TRBV2
ASKWEGGTGELF
>TRBJ2-7|TRBV3-1/TRBV3-2
ASSLFTTPGQRNEQY
>TRBJ1-1|TRBV7-9
ASSLQGLGIAEAF
>TRBJ1-1|TRBV5-1
ASRLAGAQNTEAF
>TRBJ2-7|TRBV18
ASSPLGLAGGGTYEQY
>TRBJ1-1|TRBV7-2
ASSTTRGTEAF
>TRBJ1-4|TRBV3-1/TRBV3-2
ASSQGGPTNEKLF
>TRBJ1-2|TRBV10-3
AISGGVNYGYT
>TRBJ2-3|TRBV5-4
ASSETGGTDTQY
>TRBJ2-5|TRBV5-1
ASSLEIGQGWEETQY
>TRBJ2-1|TRBV5-1
ASSPSDSYNEQF
>TRBJ1-2|TRBV3-1/TRBV3-2
ASSQDLPGVYT
>TRBJ2-3|TRBV24-1
ATSDPQGAGDTQY
>TRBJ2-7|TRBV5-1
ASSLGLAPDVDEQY
>TRBJ1-5|TRBV18
ASSPEGYSNQPQH
>TRBJ2-2|TRBV21-1
ASSPWTGGEMGELF
>TRBJ1-1|TRBV19
ASSGRGPSTEAF
>TRBJ1-4|TRBV5-1
ASSLTAGGEKLF
>TRBJ1-6|TRBV13
ASSLAGDRVNSPLH
>TRBJ2-1|TRBV6-5
ASSYPSGREGEQF
>TRBJ2-3|TRBV2
ASALAGDTDTQY
>TRBJ2-7|TRBV3-1/TRBV3-2
ASSHGLLYEQY